A single sample gave rise to the 12 T cell receptor beta chains below, sequenced in a study of blood T cell repertoires in COVID-19. The protocol was immunoSEQ multiplex PCR, while the TCRdb copy is restricted to in-frame clones and leaves out a portion. The sample includes about 170,000 clones, 83% seen only once; the top ten take about 2.1%. The sequenced material came from peripheral blood. The receptors were sampled from a woman older than 75 with acute or convalescent COVID-19.

This clone turned up a few times. This rearrangement joins TRBV18 to TRBJ2-7; TRBD2 aligns across 10 bases. This CDR3 comprises 15 residues. Germline trimming cut 2 bases from V and 4 bases from J; bases unmatched to any gene: 5. Germline CDR1 reads KGHSH; CDR2 reads LQKENI. The CDR3 region has the DNA TGTGCCAGCTCACCAGGGGCTAGCGGGGGTTACGAGCAGTACTTC. Residues: CASSPGASGGYEQYF. The whole variable domain, remainder taken from reference TRBV18 and TRBJ2-7, is NAGVMQNPRHLVRRRGQEARLRCSPMKGHSHVYWYRQLPEEGLKFMVYLQKENIIDESGMPKERFSAEFPKEGPSILRIQQVVRGDSAAYFCASSPGASGGYEQYFGPGTRLTVT.

This clone has more than one count but fewer than ten. V and J are TRBV27 and TRBJ2-3; D possibly corresponds to TRBD1 (7 bases). The V gene's germline CDR1 is MNHEY and CDR2 SMNVEV (reference sequence). Trimming stripped 5 bases from V and 0 bases from J, with 30 bases between. The CDR3 length is 21 residues. CDR3 protein: CASSRLLRRQGWRGSTDTQYF. CDR3 nucleotides: TGTGCCAGCAGTCGACTCTTGAGGAGACAGGGCTGGCGGGGTAGCACAGATACGCAGTATTTT.

V gene TRBV5-1 combines with J gene TRBJ1-4; 7 nucleotides line up with TRBD1. The germline gives CDR1 SGHRS, CDR2 YFSETQ. The CDR3 is 14 amino acids. The trim removed 0 bases at V and 6 bases at J, leaving 2 bases unmatched. Here the CDR3 reads CASSLGQGDEKLFF. For the CDR3, the DNA is TGCGCCAGCAGCTTGGGACAGGGCGATGAAAAACTGTTTTTT.

The chain carries TRBV10-3 and TRBJ1-2; D possibly corresponds to TRBD1 (5 bases). The CDR3 totals 14 residues. The germline gives CDR1 ENHRY, CDR2 SYGVKD. V lost 4 bases and J 2 bases, leaving 11 bases between the germline ends. In nucleotides, the CDR3 is TGTGCCATCAGTGGGGAGGGACTAAACTATGGCTACACCTTC. Amino acid sequence: CAISGEGLNYGYTF.

The gene calls are TRBV28 and TRBJ1-2, with 7 bases lining up with TRBD1. V shed 5 bases, J shed 7 bases, and the junction held 13 bases outside the gene matches. The CDR3 runs to 15 residues. The germline V gene encodes CDR1 MDHEN and CDR2 SYDVKM. CDR3 protein: CASSLMEGGAGGYTF. CDR3 DNA: TGTGCCAGCAGTCTAATGGAAGGGGGCGCGGGTGGCTACACCTTC.

V and J are TRBV4-2 and TRBJ1-5; unclear D gene. The CDR3 consists of 14 residues. Trimming took off 0 bases at V and 1 base at J, with 4 bases between the two ends. Germline CDR1 LGHNA, CDR2 YNFKEQ. CDR3 DNA sequence: TGTGCCAGCAGCCAAGACCAGAGCAATCAGCCCCAGCATTTT. Its translation: CASSQDQSNQPQHF.

V and J are TRBV5-1 and TRBJ1-6; D remains ambiguous. The CDR3 is made up of 14 amino acids. Germline V gives CDR1 SGHRS, CDR2 YFSETQ. With 3 bases removed from V and 6 bases from J, the gap between germline ends came to 10 bases. The CDR3 region is CASSSTGFNSPLHF. DNA of the CDR3: TGCGCCAGCAGCTCGACTGGCTTTAATTCACCCCTCCACTTT.

This chain links TRBV19 with TRBJ1-1; D is ambiguous. The germline gives CDR1 LNHDA, CDR2 SQIVND (reference sequence). The CDR3 is 14 residues long. Trimming pared 1 base from V and 4 bases from J, leaving 10 bases between. The CDR3 DNA reads TGTGCCAGTAGTATAGCCGGGTTGAGCACTGAAGCTTTCTTT. The encoded protein is CASSIAGLSTEAFF.

V usage is TRBV24-1 and J usage is TRBJ2-2, with TRBD1 identical over 8 bases. J was trimmed by 5 bases and V by 6 bases; bases with no gene match: 7. Germline values: CDR1 KGHDR, CDR2 SFDVKD. This CDR3 comprises 15 residues. CDR3 sequence (DNA): TGTGCCACCAGTTCAGGGGGCGCAGGGACCGGGGAGCTGTTTTTT. Translated, it gives CATSSGGAGTGELFF.

V usage is TRBV19 and J usage is TRBJ1-6; D is possibly TRBD1 (6 bases). With 3 bases removed from V and 6 bases from J, the gap between germline ends came to 9 bases. Germline V gives CDR1 LNHDA, CDR2 SQIVND (reference sequence). The CDR3 is made up of 14 amino acids. Here the CDR3 reads CASSIGQPNSPLHF. The CDR3, as DNA: TGTGCCAGTAGTATTGGACAGCCTAATTCACCCCTCCACTTT.

The CDR3 DNA follows: TGTGCCAGCAGCCCCGCGGGGGGACATGAAAAACTGTTTTTT. Encoded protein: CASSPAGGHEKLFF. J is TRBJ1-4 and V is TRBV25-1; D may be TRBD1 (5 bases). V lost 6 bases to trimming and J lost 6 bases, with 14 bases between them. The CDR3 contains 14 residues. CDR1 MGHDK and CDR2 SYGVNS come from the germline V gene.

The gene calls are TRBV6-5 and TRBJ1-5, with TRBD1 matching 8 bases. V shed 4 bases and J 8 bases; nucleotides not matched to a gene: 7. Germline V gene sequence: CDR1 MNHEY, CDR2 SVGAGI. The CDR3 sequence is 14 residues long. The CDR3 DNA follows: TGTGCCAGCAGTTCAGGGGGCGGAAGGGAGCCCCAGCATTTT. Its protein product is CASSSGGGREPQHF.